Given below is one TCR beta chain in context. Its target is not known. The sample comes from a study of OX40 agonist ivuxolimab in advanced cancers. Across the study: Patients received ivuxolimab, an intravenous treatment, every 2 weeks at 0.01 to 10 mg/kg. Patients undergoing dose escalation presented with hepatocellular carcinoma, melanoma, renal cell or head and neck cancer.

Study outcomes and limitations: CD8+ T cells (on average) carried more expanded clones than CD4+ T cells.

Clones were sequenced by immunoSEQ multiplex PCR, and TCRdb holds only the in-frame ones, with some missing. This sample has fewer than 55,000 clones, with 80% to 90% found just once. Samples were taken at baseline and on day 1 of cycles 4 and 7. This receptor was obtained from an adult with an advanced solid tumor such as melanoma, head and neck, liver or kidney cancer. The specimen comprised CD4+ or CD8+ T cells sorted from blood, sampled in a trial of the OX40 agonist ivuxolimab.

Here the CDR3 DNA reads TGTGCCAGTAGTACAGGGTTTAGTCTATCACCCCTCCACTTT. Protein: CASSTGFSLSPLHF. This chain joins TRBV19 and TRBJ1-6, with D possibly matching TRBD1 (5 bases). The length of the CDR3 is 14 residues. Looked up from germline, CDR1 is LNHDA and CDR2 is SQIVND (reference sequence). Trimming cost V 4 bases and J 10 bases, with 14 bases left between them. Full variable domain (rest looked up from reference TRBV19 and TRBJ1-6): DGGITQSPKYLFRKEGQNVTLSCEQNLNHDAMYWYRQDPGQGLRLIYYSQIVNDFQKGDIAEGYSVSREKKESFPLTVTSAQKNPTAFYLCASSTGFSLSPLHFGNGTRLTVT.